Listed here are 28 T cell receptor beta chains from one sample, sequenced in a study of CD8+ T cells in alopecia areata. The sequencing template was cDNA reverse transcribed from extracted RNA. Sequenced by immunoSEQ multiplex PCR; TCRdb stores in-frame clones only, minus some. The sample includes 150,000 to 200,000 clones, 45% to 75% of them seen just once. Treatment defined: oral pan-JAK inhibitor, 5-10 mg twice daily. The sample was CD4+ T cells sorted from blood, taken at week 4, from a patient treated with tofacitinib. The receptors derive from a human donor with alopecia areata.

This clone was picked up a small number of times. The V call is TRBV27, the J call TRBJ1-2, with D perhaps matching TRBD1 (5 bases). This CDR3 has 17 residues. Germline assignment: CDR1 MNHEY and CDR2 SMNVEV (reference sequence). Trimming removed 2 bases from V and 4 bases from J, with 20 bases in between. CDR3: CASSLQGGIRQSYGYTF. The CDR3 DNA is TGTGCCAGCAGTTTACAGGGTGGGATTAGACAGAGCTATGGCTACACCTTC.

This chain links TRBV29-1 with TRBJ1-1; 7 bases fit TRBD1. Germline V CDR1 and CDR2: SQVTM, ANQGSEA. The CDR3 spans 12 residues. The ends lost 6 bases at V and 5 bases at J; junction bases unmatched: 6. The CDR3 nucleotides read TGCAGCGTGACCGCACAGGGGACTGAAGCTTTCTTT. This translates into CSVTAQGTEAFF.

The DNA of the CDR3 is TGCGCCAGCAGCCGCATACATGAGCAGTTCTTC. This codes for CASSRIHEQFF. The V and J genes are TRBV10-2 and TRBJ2-1; D is unclear. There are 11 residues in the CDR3. Trimming removed 6 bases at V and 8 bases at J, with 8 bases between. CDR1 is WSHSY, CDR2 SAAADI, per germline.

The chain is built from TRBV6-5 and TRBJ2-7; perhaps TRBD1 as D (6 bases). Between the trimmed V and J ends, which lost 2 bases and 6 bases, there was a span of 20 bases. Germline V CDR1 and CDR2: MNHEY, SVGAGI. There are 16 residues in the CDR3. The CDR3 spells CASSYDPGQPPIEQYF. The DNA for the CDR3 is TGTGCCAGCAGTTACGATCCCGGACAGCCACCCATCGAGCAGTACTTC.

The V and J genes are TRBV25-1 and TRBJ1-2; 7 positions agree with TRBD1. This CDR3 comprises 14 residues. Germline trimming cut 4 bases from V and 7 bases from J; bases unmatched to any gene: 9. CDR1 is MGHDK, CDR2 SYGVNS, per germline. The CDR3 DNA is TGTGCCAGCAGTGCGAGACAGGGATCGGGTGGCTACACCTTC. Translated, it gives CASSARQGSGGYTF.

J is TRBJ1-2 and V is TRBV6-5, with D hard to call. The CDR3 runs to 15 residues. The V and J ends lost 5 bases and 4 bases respectively, with 17 bases between them. Per the germline V gene, CDR1 is MNHEY and CDR2 is SVGAGI. The CDR3 DNA is TGTGCCAGCAGTCATAGCCGTGGGCCGGTCTATGGCTACACCTTC. Protein product: CASSHSRGPVYGYTF.

The CDR3 spells CASQGRYSYNSPLHF. CDR3 coding DNA: TGTGCCAGCCAGGGACGTTACTCCTATAATTCACCCCTCCACTTT. The rearrangement joins TRBV27 to TRBJ1-6; D may be TRBD1 (5 bases). Trimming pared 8 bases from V and 0 bases from J, leaving 11 bases between. Germline V gene lookup returns CDR1 MNHEY and CDR2 SMNVEV (reference sequence). There are 15 residues in the CDR3.

V usage is TRBV25-1 and J usage is TRBJ1-3; possible D gene TRBD1, 6 bases. This CDR3 contains 16 residues. Germline CDR1 MGHDK, CDR2 SYGVNS. Trimming left V 6 bases short and J 2 bases short, with 17 bases between. CDR3 DNA: TGTGCCAGCAGACTATCCAACCGGGACACTGGAAACACCATATATTTT. This sequence encodes CASRLSNRDTGNTIYF.

V and J are TRBV30 and TRBJ1-5; D remains ambiguous. The V gene's germline CDR1 is GTSNPN and CDR2 SVGIG (reference sequence). V dropped 0 bases and J dropped 4 bases, with 10 bases sitting between them. The CDR3 is 14 residues long. CDR3 residues: CAWSVMGLNQPQHF. CDR3 nucleotide sequence: TGTGCCTGGAGTGTTATGGGATTAAATCAGCCCCAGCATTTT.

The chain combines TRBV25-1 with TRBJ1-6, with 7 positions matching TRBD1. Per the germline V gene, CDR1 is MGHDK and CDR2 is SYGVNS. This CDR3 has 15 amino acids. Trimming removed 6 bases from V and 6 bases from J; junction bases left unmatched: 8. The CDR3 reads CASSGGDSRNSPLHF. The CDR3 nucleotides read TGTGCCAGCAGCGGCGGGGACAGCCGTAATTCACCCCTCCACTTT.

CDR3 nucleotide sequence: TGCGCCAGCAGCTTGCCCCAAAAGGCGATCACCGGGGAGCTGTTTTTT. This gives the protein CASSLPQKAITGELFF. This chain uses TRBV5-1 with TRBJ2-2; no reliable D call. The CDR3 is made up of 16 amino acids. The ends were cut back, 1 base at V and 4 bases at J, with 14 bases in the middle. The V gene's germline CDR1 is SGHRS and CDR2 YFSETQ.

The chain combines TRBV28 with TRBJ2-3, with D tentatively TRBD2 (5 bases). The CDR3 extends over 14 amino acids. Germline V lookup: CDR1 MDHEN, CDR2 SYDVKM. V was clipped by 6 bases and J by 7 bases, with 17 bases between them. The DNA of the CDR3 is TGTGCCAGCAGAACCGACCGGACTGGGAATACGCAGTATTTT. This translates into CASRTDRTGNTQYF.

CDR3 loop: CASSHGTVKGNQPQHF. In DNA, the CDR3 is TGCGCCAGCAGTCACGGGACAGTGAAGGGCAATCAGCCCCAGCATTTT. The chain employs TRBV23-1 and TRBJ1-5; 7 bases align to TRBD1. TRBV23-1 has ORF status, its function being uncertain. The CDR3 is 16 residues long. Trimming at V came to 3 bases and at J to 2 bases, leaving 7 bases not matched to a gene.

The J gene is TRBJ1-5, the V gene TRBV30; D unclear. CDR3 size: 15 residues. CDR1 is GTSNPN and CDR2 is SVGIG in the germline V gene (reference sequence). Trimming left V 0 bases short and J 0 bases short, with 9 bases between. The CDR3 region has the DNA TGTGCCTGGAGTGTAGGAATGGCTAGCAATCAGCCCCAGCATTTT. Translation: CAWSVGMASNQPQHF.

The gene calls are TRBV28 and TRBJ2-2; 9 nucleotides line up with TRBD1. The trim removed 6 bases at V and 4 bases at J, leaving 3 bases unmatched. The CDR3 is 14 residues long. The germline V gene has CDR1 MDHEN and CDR2 SYDVKM. CDR3: CASRRQGGTGELFF. The CDR3 DNA reads as TGTGCCAGCAGAAGACAGGGGGGCACCGGGGAGCTGTTTTTT.

This clone appeared a few times. V and J are TRBV5-6 and TRBJ2-1, with D maybe TRBD1 (5 bases). CDR3 length: 14 residues. The ends were cut back, 2 bases at V and 9 bases at J, with 15 bases in the middle. Germline CDR1 and CDR2: SGHDT and YYEEEE. The CDR3 bases are TGTGCCAGCAGCTTCGGTGGTGGGGCAGGTGAGCAGTTCTTC. Protein sequence: CASSFGGGAGEQFF.

V gene TRBV11-2 combines with J gene TRBJ1-1; TRBD1 aligns across 7 bases. This CDR3 contains 16 residues. Germline-derived CDR1 and CDR2 are SGHAT and FQNNGV. With 5 bases clipped from V and 0 bases from J, the junction kept 9 bases outside the gene matches. Here the CDR3 reads CASSPTGVKMNTEAFF. CDR3 DNA sequence: TGTGCCAGCAGCCCTACAGGGGTCAAAATGAACACTGAAGCTTTCTTT.

This sequence joins TRBV29-1 and TRBJ2-3; TRBD1 agrees at 11 bases. Losses at the gene ends were 6 bases for V and 1 base for J; bases not matched to a gene: 9. CDR1 and CDR2 from the germline V gene are SQVTM and ANQGSEA. The CDR3 runs to 16 residues. The CDR3 bases are TGCAGCGTACAAGGACAGGGGGCCATGGGCACAGATACGCAGTATTTT. It translates to CSVQGQGAMGTDTQYF.

The chain carries TRBV27 and TRBJ2-6, with a weak D call TRBD2 (5 bases). The V gene lost 6 bases and the J gene lost 0 bases, with 18 bases spanning the gap. The germline V gene has CDR1 MNHEY and CDR2 SMNVEV (reference sequence). This CDR3 is 18 amino acids long. CDR3 sequence: CASSIGGQLISGANVLTF. In DNA form, the CDR3 reads TGTGCCAGCAGCATCGGCGGGCAGCTAATCTCTGGGGCCAACGTCCTGACTTTC. Full variable domain (outside the CDR3, taken from reference TRBV27 and TRBJ2-6): EAQVTQNPRYLITVTGKKLTVTCSQNMNHEYMSWYRQDPGLGLRQIYYSMNVEVTDKGDVPEGYKVSRKEKRNFPLILESPSPNQTSLYFCASSIGGQLISGANVLTFGAGSRLTVL.

This clone was observed a handful of times. The chain is built from TRBV30 and TRBJ1-3; D uncertain. V dropped 1 base and J dropped 6 bases, with 13 bases sitting between them. This CDR3 comprises 14 residues. Germline V gives CDR1 GTSNPN, CDR2 SVGIG (reference sequence). This CDR3 is CAWSASPAVNTIYF. CDR3 sequence (DNA): TGTGCCTGGAGTGCCTCACCCGCAGTAAACACCATATATTTT.

The rearrangement links TRBV25-1 to TRBJ1-1; no clear D gene. V lost 4 bases to trimming and J lost 10 bases, with 16 bases between them. The CDR3 has 13 amino acids. CDR1 is MGHDK, CDR2 SYGVNS, per germline. CDR3: CASSGGPGFVAFF. The CDR3 DNA reads TGTGCCAGCAGTGGTGGTCCTGGATTCGTAGCTTTCTTT. Filled out from reference TRBV25-1 and TRBJ1-1, the complete variable domain reads EADIYQTPRYLVIGTGKKITLECSQTMGHDKMYWYQQDPGMELHLIHYSYGVNSTEKGDLSSESTVSRIRTEHFPLTLESARPSHTSQYLCASSGGPGFVAFFGQGTRLTVV.

This clone was seen only a few times. The chain has TRBV23-1 and TRBJ1-6; D possibly corresponds to TRBD1 (5 bases). TRBV23-1 is labeled an ORF, and its function is uncertain. The CDR3 extends over 15 amino acids. V lost 6 bases, J lost 9 bases, and 18 bases lay in between. CDR3 sequence: CASRNRPRIGSPLHF. CDR3 nucleotide sequence: TGCGCCAGCAGAAACAGGCCACGGATAGGTTCACCCCTCCACTTT.

This clone came up a few times. The CDR3 sequence: CAISGPSGGAAVETQYF. CDR3 coding DNA: TGTGCCATCAGTGGCCCTAGCGGGGGGGCCGCCGTGGAGACCCAGTACTTC. V gene TRBV10-3 combines with J gene TRBJ2-5, with TRBD2 matching 12 bases. CDR1 is ENHRY, CDR2 SYGVKD, per germline. CDR3 length equals 17 residues. V lost 4 bases and J lost 5; bases outside the gene matches: 11.

The J gene is TRBJ2-5, the V gene TRBV6-1; weak D call: TRBD2 (6 bases). Per germline, CDR1 MNHNS and CDR2 SASEGT. Deletions cut 2 bases from V and 5 bases from J, with 9 bases between. The CDR3 runs to 13 residues. CDR3 nucleotides: TGTGCCAGCAGTGAAACTAGCTTCGAGACCCAGTACTTC. This gives the protein CASSETSFETQYF.

This clone was recorded once. V and J are TRBV4-1 and TRBJ1-1; 7 positions match TRBD1. In germline, CDR1 is MGHRA, CDR2 YSYEKL. The J segment lost 3 bases and the V segment lost 6 bases, leaving 10 bases of the junction unmatched. This CDR3 spans 15 amino acids. DNA for the CDR3: TGCGCCAGCAGAGACTGGAGGGGGCGCGACACTGAAGCTTTCTTT. It yields the protein CASRDWRGRDTEAFF.

The V call is TRBV28, the J call TRBJ2-7; D not resolved. Trimming took 7 bases from V and 3 from J, leaving 13 bases between them. The germline V gene has CDR1 MDHEN and CDR2 SYDVKM. The CDR3 covers 13 residues. CDR3 coding DNA: TGTGCCAGCACCCTTGGAGCTCTCTACGAGCAGTACTTC. Residues: CASTLGALYEQYF.

The sample holds a few counts of this clone. The chain has TRBV29-1 and TRBJ1-6; D may be TRBD1 (6 bases). V was pared by 7 bases and J by 5 bases, with 21 bases between. Per germline, CDR1 SQVTM and CDR2 ANQGSEA. The CDR3 extends over 16 amino acids. CDR3 in DNA: TGCAGCGCTAAAAAAGGGGCCGCAGGGGATAATTCACCCCTCCACTTT. Amino acid sequence: CSAKKGAAGDNSPLHF. Together with reference TRBV29-1 and TRBJ1-6, the CDR3 gives the full variable domain: SAVISQKPSRDICQRGTSLTIQCQVDSQVTMMFWYRQQPGQSLTLIATANQGSEATYESGFVIDKFPISRPNLTFSTLTVSNMSPEDSSIYLCSAKKGAAGDNSPLHFGNGTRLTVT.

A few counts support this clone. CDR3 nucleotide sequence: TGCAGCGTTGAGCAAGGGGGCTCCTACGAGCAGTACTTC. Its translation is CSVEQGGSYEQYF. The chain has TRBV29-1 and TRBJ2-7; tentative D call: TRBD1 (6 bases). CDR1 SQVTM and CDR2 ANQGSEA come from the germline V gene. CDR3 length: 13 residues. V lost 3 bases to trimming and J lost 0 bases, with 9 bases between them.